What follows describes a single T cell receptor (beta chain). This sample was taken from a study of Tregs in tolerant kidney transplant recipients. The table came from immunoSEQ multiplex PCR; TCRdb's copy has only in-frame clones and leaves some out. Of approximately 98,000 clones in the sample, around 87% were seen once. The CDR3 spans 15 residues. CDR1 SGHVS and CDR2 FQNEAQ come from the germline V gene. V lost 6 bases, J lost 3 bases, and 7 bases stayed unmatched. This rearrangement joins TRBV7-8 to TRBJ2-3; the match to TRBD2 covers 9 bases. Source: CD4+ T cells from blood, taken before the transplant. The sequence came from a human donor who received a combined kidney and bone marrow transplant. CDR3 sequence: CASSDPAGGTDTQYF. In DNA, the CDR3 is TGTGCCAGCAGTGACCCAGCGGGGGGTACAGATACGCAGTATTTT.